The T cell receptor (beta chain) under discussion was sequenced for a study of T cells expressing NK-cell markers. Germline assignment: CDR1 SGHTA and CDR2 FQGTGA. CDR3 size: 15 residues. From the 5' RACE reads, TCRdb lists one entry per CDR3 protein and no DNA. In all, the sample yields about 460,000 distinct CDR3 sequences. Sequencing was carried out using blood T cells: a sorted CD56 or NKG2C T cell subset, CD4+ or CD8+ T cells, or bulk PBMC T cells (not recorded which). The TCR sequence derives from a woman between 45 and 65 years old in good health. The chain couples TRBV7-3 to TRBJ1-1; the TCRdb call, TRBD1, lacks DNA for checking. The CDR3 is CASSPVGGLNTEAFF.